Listed here are 15 T cell receptor beta chains from one sample, sequenced in a study of T cell clonality in common variable immunodeficiency. Only in-frame clones appear in the TCRdb table, and some are missing; sequencing was by immunoSEQ multiplex PCR. The profile covers about 52,000 clones, none occurring a single time. The sequenced sample was peripheral blood mononuclear cells. These receptors all come from a person aged 18 to 70 in good health.

This clone was seen a handful of times. Sequencing ends 3 residues short of the CDR3 end; the germline J gene provides the rest. This chain connects TRBV2 to TRBJ2-7; 9 bases line up with TRBD2. This CDR3 has 15 amino acids. The germline V gene has CDR1 SNHLY and CDR2 FYNNEI. V was pared by 3 bases and J by 0 bases, with 3 bases of the junction left unmatched. CDR3 bases read: TGTGCCAGCAGTGATCTAGCGGGGACCTCCTACGAG. Amino acid sequence: CASSDLAGTSYE. The whole CDR3 is CASSDLAGTSYEQYF.

There are many counts of this clone. The read comes to an end 3 residues before the CDR3 does, leaving the germline J gene to fill in the end. The J gene is TRBJ1-6, the V gene TRBV9, with 8 positions matching TRBD1. CDR1 and CDR2 (germline): SGDLS, YYNGEE. The CDR3 consists of 15 residues. With 2 bases clipped from V and 10 bases from J, the junction kept 8 bases outside the gene matches. The CDR3 DNA, read in part, is TGTGCCAGCAGCGTCAGTGGACAGGGCCGATCACCC. Encoded protein: CASSVSGQGRSP. The whole CDR3 reads CASSVSGQGRSPLHF.

This clone was counted ten times or more. The sequence runs out 3 residues before the end of the CDR3; the remainder is reconstructed from the germline J gene. The chain links TRBV7-9 to TRBJ2-3; 9 positions agree with TRBD1. Germline-derived CDR1 and CDR2 are SEHNR and FQNEAQ (reference sequence). V trimming: 5 bases; J trimming: 4 bases; junction bases outside the gene matches: 4. The CDR3 runs 14 residues. The chain's CDR3 is CASSKRQGADTQYF. The sequenced CDR3 bases are TGTGCCAGCAGCAAGAGACAGGGGGCAGATACG.

A word on this clone: The CDR3 goes on 3 residues after the read ends, and that part is filled in from the germline J gene. V gene TRBV2 combines with J gene TRBJ1-6; no firm D call. V shed 4 bases and J shed 10 bases, with 8 bases lying between them. This CDR3 region has 12 residues. CDR1 SNHLY and CDR2 FYNNEI come from the germline V gene. This CDR3 reads CASSGYQSPLHF. CDR3 bases read: TGTGCCAGCAGTGGGTACCAGTCACCC.

Many counts were recorded for this clone. The DNA ends 3 residues before the CDR3 does, and the rest of the CDR3 is filled in from the germline J gene. The chain combines TRBV5-4 with TRBJ2-3, with D possibly TRBD1 on 5 matching bases. The germline gives CDR1 SGHNT, CDR2 YYREEE (reference sequence). The length of the CDR3 is 15 residues. The germline V and J ends were trimmed by 0 bases and 0 bases, with 8 bases remaining between them. CDR3 protein: CASSLEDTSTDTQYF. Incomplete CDR3 DNA: TGTGCCAGCAGCTTGGAGGACACTAGCACAGATACG.

This clone ranks as medium-sized. The DNA ends 3 residues before the CDR3 does, and the rest of the CDR3 is filled in from the germline J gene. The chain couples TRBV4-1 to TRBJ2-4; D is unresolved. Trimming cost V 0 bases and J 0 bases, with 9 bases left between them. The CDR3 spans 16 residues. Germline loops: CDR1 MGHRA, CDR2 YSYEKL. CDR3 DNA, as far as it was read: TGCGCCAGCAGCCAAGATGACTTTATAGCCAAAAACATT. Its translation is CASSQDDFIAKNI. The full CDR3 sequence reads CASSQDDFIAKNIQYF.

On this clone: The read halts 3 residues ahead of the CDR3 end, with the missing end drawn from the germline J gene. V and J are TRBV2 and TRBJ1-6; 7 bases match TRBD1. The CDR3 is 16 residues long. Germline loops: CDR1 SNHLY, CDR2 FYNNEI. V lost 4 bases and J lost 6; bases outside the gene matches: 9. CDR3 bases read: TGTGCCAGCAGTGGAAGACAGGGAGGCCCTAATTCACCC. It encodes CASSGRQGGPNSP. The whole CDR3 sequence is CASSGRQGGPNSPLHF.

Many counts were recorded for this clone. Sequencing ends 3 residues short of the CDR3 end; the germline J gene provides the rest. The chain has TRBV20-1 and TRBJ2-2, with D possibly TRBD1 on 5 matching bases. Germline V CDR1 and CDR2: DFQATT, SNEGSKA (reference sequence). V gave up 1 base and J gave up 4 bases, with 16 bases separating them. The CDR3 is 16 amino acids. The DNA read from the CDR3 is TGCAGTGCTAGAGGTTTAGGGGCCACGAGCACCGGGGAG. This translates into CSARGLGATSTGE. The whole CDR3 sequence reads CSARGLGATSTGELFF.

A remark on this clone: The read falls 3 residues short of the CDR3 end, and the missing part is taken from the germline J gene. The chain couples TRBV5-1 to TRBJ2-2; 9 nucleotides align to TRBD1. The CDR3 is 18 amino acids. The germline V gene has CDR1 SGHRS and CDR2 YFSETQ. CDR3 DNA (partial): TGCGCCAGCAGCTTGGCCGGTGGGACAGGGCTAACTAATGAAAAG. Translation: CASSLAGGTGLTNEK. The full CDR3 protein reads CASSLAGGTGLTNEKLFF.

This clone came up many times. The read terminates 3 residues ahead of where the CDR3 ends, so the germline J gene completes it. This rearrangement joins TRBV9 to TRBJ2-5; D is perhaps TRBD2 (6 bases). The germline V gene encodes CDR1 SGDLS and CDR2 YYNGEE. V was trimmed by 0 bases and J by 0 bases, leaving 21 bases between them. The CDR3 sequence is 19 residues long. The sequenced part of the CDR3 DNA is TGTGCCAGCAGCGTAGGGATCGGGGGAGGCGGTCGGTACCAAGAGACC. Amino acids: CASSVGIGGGGRYQET. The complete CDR3 reads CASSVGIGGGGRYQETQYF.

In its sample, this clone was seen a few times. The read terminates 3 residues ahead of where the CDR3 ends, so the germline J gene completes it. The chain joins TRBV5-4 to TRBJ2-5; 8 nucleotides agree with TRBD1. The CDR3 sequence is 14 residues long. Germline-derived CDR1 and CDR2 are SGHNT and YYREEE (reference sequence). V shed 4 bases, J shed 1 base, and the junction held 3 bases outside the gene matches. Incomplete CDR3 DNA: TGTGCCAGCAGCGCAGGACAGGGCCAAGAGACC. Translation: CASSAGQGQET. The CDR3 in full is CASSAGQGQETQYF.

This clone turned up a few times. The sequence runs out 3 residues before the end of the CDR3; the remainder is reconstructed from the germline J gene. J is TRBJ2-1 and V is TRBV6-4; 10 bases are shared with TRBD2. The V and J ends lost 6 bases and 7 bases, in that order; junction bases with no gene match: 9. The CDR3 covers 15 residues. Per germline, CDR1 MRHNA and CDR2 SNTAGT. The chain's CDR3 is CASRDPAGGVNEQFF. CDR3 DNA, as far as it was read: TGTGCCAGCAGAGACCCAGCGGGAGGGGTTAATGAG.

Many counts were recorded for this clone. The missing CDR3 end, 3 residues past where the read stops, is filled in from the germline J gene. The chain combines TRBV11-2 with TRBJ2-1, with D unclear. Germline CDR1 and CDR2: SGHAT and FQNNGV. V was pared by 3 bases and J by 2 bases, with 8 bases between. CDR3 length: 14 residues. The CDR3 bases that were read are TGTGCCAGCAGCTTTCTAGTAGCCTACAATGAG. It yields the protein CASSFLVAYNE. The whole CDR3 protein reads CASSFLVAYNEQFF.

This clone was recorded many times. The read halts 3 residues ahead of the CDR3 end, with the missing end drawn from the germline J gene. The chain uses TRBV5-1 and TRBJ2-2; TRBD1 aligns across 7 bases. This CDR3 is 16 amino acids long. J gave up 0 bases and V 4 bases, and 6 bases lay outside the gene matches. Germline V gene lookup returns CDR1 SGHRS and CDR2 YFSETQ. Incomplete CDR3 DNA: TGCGCCAGCAGCGGAGCCGGGACAGCGAACACCGGGGAG. This codes for CASSGAGTANTGE. From start to end, the CDR3 is CASSGAGTANTGELFF.

This clone was observed a handful of times. The CDR3 bases that were read are TGCAGCGTTAGTAGTTCCCTCTATGGC. Amino acid sequence: CSVSSSLYG. The CDR3 in its entirety is CSVSSSLYGYTF. This rearrangement joins TRBV29-1 to TRBJ1-2; no clear D gene. The CDR3 extends 3 residues past the end of the read, so its final part is completed from the germline J gene. V was clipped by 5 bases and J by 4 bases, with 11 bases between them. Germline loops: CDR1 SQVTM, CDR2 ANQGSEA. CDR3 length equals 12 residues.